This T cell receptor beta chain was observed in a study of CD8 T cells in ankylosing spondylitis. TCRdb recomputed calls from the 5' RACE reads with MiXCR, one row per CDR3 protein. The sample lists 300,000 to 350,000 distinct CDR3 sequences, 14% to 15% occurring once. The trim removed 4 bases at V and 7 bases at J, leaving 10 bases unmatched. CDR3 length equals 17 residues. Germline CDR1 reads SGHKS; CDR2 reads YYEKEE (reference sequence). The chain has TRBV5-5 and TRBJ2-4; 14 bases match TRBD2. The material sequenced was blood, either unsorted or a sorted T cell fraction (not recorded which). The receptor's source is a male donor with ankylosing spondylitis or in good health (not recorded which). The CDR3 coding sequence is TGTGCCAGCAGCATGTCGACTAGCGGGGGGGCCAGGAACATTCAGTACTTC. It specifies CASSMSTSGGARNIQYF.